The 24 T cell receptor beta chains below come from one sample, sequenced in a study of T cells in Graves' hyperthyroidism and ophthalmopathy. RNA transcripts gave rise to amplified TCR beta CDR3 regions. The TCR CDR3 was amplified in a first-round RT-PCR using the HTBI primer set. TCRdb re-called the multiplex PCR reads with MiXCR, one entry per CDR3 protein. The table includes about 350,000 distinct CDR3 sequences, about 15% detected once. The sample consisted of blood. These receptors came from a young woman with Graves' hyperthyroidism.

The chain couples TRBV4-1 to TRBJ1-5; D is uncertain. Trimming took 0 bases from V and 6 from J, leaving 6 bases between them. Germline lookup yields CDR1 MGHRA and CDR2 YSYEKL. CDR3 length: 13 residues. CDR3 in DNA: TGCGCCAGCAGCCAAGATCAAAGTCAGCCCCAGCATTTT. This encodes CASSQDQSQPQHF.

This clonotype was observed many times. The rearrangement joins TRBV2 to TRBJ1-4, with D maybe TRBD1 (6 bases). The CDR3 is 17 residues long. Germline CDR1 reads SNHLY; CDR2 reads FYNNEI. V lost 7 bases, J lost 7 bases, and 25 bases lay in between. The CDR3 spells CASTPRGRYNRLEKLFF. CDR3 in DNA: TGTGCCAGCACCCCCAGGGGACGATATAATCGGCTTGAAAAACTGTTTTTT.

A few counts support this clonotype. The CDR3 reads CASSGGAELPNTGELFF. CDR3 in DNA: TGCGCCAGCAGTGGCGGCGCGGAACTACCGAACACCGGGGAGCTGTTTTTT. The chain employs TRBV10-2 and TRBJ2-2; D unclear. This CDR3 has 17 amino acids. Germline V gene data show CDR1 as WSHSY and CDR2 as SAAADI. V was cut by 4 bases and J by 0 bases, with 15 bases left in between.

The rearrangement uses TRBV6-6 and TRBJ2-2; D ambiguous. Trimming shortened V by 0 bases and J by 0 bases, and 8 bases separated the two germline ends. Germline V gives CDR1 MNHNY, CDR2 SVGAGI (reference sequence). The CDR3 consists of 16 residues. CDR3 nucleotide sequence: TGTGCCAGCAGTTACTCCCCAGGACCGAACACCGGGGAGCTGTTTTTT. Amino acids: CASSYSPGPNTGELFF.

This rearrangement joins TRBV28 to TRBJ1-5, with D hard to call. V was trimmed by 3 bases and J by 5 bases, leaving 14 bases between them. CDR3 length: 15 amino acids. The germline CDR1 and CDR2 sequences are MDHEN and SYDVKM. The DNA of the CDR3 is TGTGCCAGCAGTTTTTCCAATGGGCTTTATCAGCCCCAGCATTTT. It yields the protein CASSFSNGLYQPQHF. The full variable domain, in which reference TRBV28 and TRBJ1-5 provide the parts outside the CDR3, is DVKVTQSSRYLVKRTGEKVFLECVQDMDHENMFWYRQDPGLGLRLIYFSYDVKMKEKGDIPEGYSVSREKKERFSLILESASTNQTSMYLCASSFSNGLYQPQHFGDGTRLSIL.

This clonotype has ten or more counts. The chain carries TRBV20-1 and TRBJ2-5, with TRBD2 matching over 10 bases. The CDR3 is 15 residues long. CDR1 DFQATT and CDR2 SNEGSKA come from the germline V gene (reference sequence). The V segment lost 3 bases and the J segment 5 bases; nucleotides outside the gene matches: 9. This chain's CDR3 is CSARASGSRGETQYF. CDR3 nucleotide sequence: TGCAGTGCTAGGGCTAGCGGGAGTCGTGGGGAGACCCAGTACTTC.

This clonotype was seen only a few times. V and J are TRBV9 and TRBJ1-1; D gene ambiguous. The length of the CDR3 is 14 residues. V dropped 7 bases and J dropped 7 bases, with 20 bases sitting between them. The germline gives CDR1 SGDLS, CDR2 YYNGEE. CDR3 sequence (DNA): TGTGCCAGCCGCTTCCTCGGAGGGAGCAATGAAGCTTTCTTT. It codes for CASRFLGGSNEAFF.

This clonotype was counted ten times or more. The J gene is TRBJ1-2, the V gene TRBV2; no definite D call. The CDR3 is made up of 14 amino acids. V was clipped by 7 bases and J by 8 bases, with 20 bases between them. CDR1 and CDR2 from the germline V gene are SNHLY and FYNNEI. The CDR3 region is CASNAGPGIVGYTF. In DNA, the CDR3 is TGTGCCAGCAACGCGGGTCCGGGTATCGTGGGCTACACCTTC.

This clonotype came up a few times. V gene TRBV30 combines with J gene TRBJ1-5, with D tentatively TRBD1 (6 bases). V lost 5 bases and J 4 bases, leaving 12 bases between the germline ends. The CDR3 is made up of 13 amino acids. CDR1 GTSNPN and CDR2 SVGIG come from the germline V gene (reference sequence). The CDR3 sequence is CAWGGQSNQPQHF. In DNA, the CDR3 is TGTGCCTGGGGAGGACAGTCGAATCAGCCCCAGCATTTT.

This clonotype occurred many times. This rearrangement joins TRBV5-6 to TRBJ2-1; 8 positions agree with TRBD1. In germline, CDR1 is SGHDT, CDR2 YYEEEE. The trim removed 4 bases at V and 6 bases at J, leaving 9 bases unmatched. The CDR3 runs to 15 residues. The DNA for the CDR3 is TGTGCCAGCAGCCTAGCAGGGGGCGGTTTCAATGAGCAGTTCTTC. Its translation: CASSLAGGGFNEQFF. Together with reference TRBV5-6 and TRBJ2-1, the CDR3 gives the full variable domain: DAGVTQSPTHLIKTRGQQVTLRCSPKSGHDTVSWYQQALGQGPQFIFQYYEEEERQRGNFPDRFSGHQFPNYSSELNVNALLLGDSALYLCASSLAGGGFNEQFFGPGTRLTVL.

This clonotype was seen many times. The CDR3 DNA is TGTGCCAGCAGCCACGATCGAGTCACAGATACGCAGTATTTT. Translating gives CASSHDRVTDTQYF. The rearrangement joins TRBV28 to TRBJ2-3; no clear D gene. V shed 6 bases and J shed 2 bases, with 12 bases lying between them. Germline V gene sequence: CDR1 MDHEN, CDR2 SYDVKM. This CDR3 comprises 14 residues.

This clonotype was counted ten times or more. In DNA form, the CDR3 reads TGTGCCAGCAGTTTTTTCCCGAACACCCCCTACAATGAGCAGTTCTTC. Translating it yields CASSFFPNTPYNEQFF. The genes are TRBV28 and TRBJ2-1; D is uncertain. CDR1 MDHEN and CDR2 SYDVKM come from the germline V gene. The CDR3 has 16 amino acids. The germline V and J ends were trimmed by 3 bases and 2 bases, with 14 bases remaining between them.

This clonotype occurred once. This chain joins TRBV5-4 and TRBJ2-7; D may be TRBD2 (5 bases). The CDR3 sequence is 13 residues long. Per the germline V gene, CDR1 is SGHNT and CDR2 is YYREEE (reference sequence). The V end lost 4 bases, the J end lost 5 bases, and 13 bases lay between the germline ends. The CDR3 DNA reads TGTGCCAGCAGCCGGGAAGAGAGCAACGAGCAGTACTTC. Encoded protein: CASSREESNEQYF.

This clonotype was detected ten times or more. The chain uses TRBV28 and TRBJ2-1, with 10 bases fitting TRBD2. Per germline, CDR1 MDHEN and CDR2 SYDVKM. The length of the CDR3 is 16 residues. The trim removed 5 bases at V and 8 bases at J, leaving 12 bases unmatched. The CDR3 sequence: CASSPESGRGGDEQFF. In nucleotides, the CDR3 is TGTGCCAGCAGTCCCGAAAGCGGGAGGGGCGGAGATGAGCAGTTCTTC. The full variable domain, completed using reference TRBV28 and TRBJ2-1, is DVKVTQSSRYLVKRTGEKVFLECVQDMDHENMFWYRQDPGLGLRLIYFSYDVKMKEKGDIPEGYSVSREKKERFSLILESASTNQTSMYLCASSPESGRGGDEQFFGPGTRLTVL.

This clonotype was recorded at least ten times. This chain uses TRBV28 with TRBJ2-2; 7 nucleotides match TRBD1. There are 15 residues in the CDR3. CDR1 is MDHEN and CDR2 is SYDVKM in the germline V gene. The J segment lost 6 bases and the V segment lost 3 bases, leaving 7 bases of the junction unmatched. The CDR3 reads CASSFLTGAAGELFF. The CDR3 nucleotides are TGTGCCAGCAGTTTTTTAACAGGGGCGGCCGGGGAGCTGTTTTTT.

This clonotype has just one count. V and J are TRBV12-5 and TRBJ2-1, with D perhaps matching TRBD2 (6 bases). The CDR3 is 14 residues long. Per germline, CDR1 LGHNT and CDR2 FRNRAP. V lost 2 bases, J lost 10 bases, and 15 bases lay in between. The CDR3 DNA sequence: TGTGCTAGTGGTTTGAGTACTAGCTCAGGAGAGCAGTTCTTC. Its protein is CASGLSTSSGEQFF.

This clonotype was detected many times. The chain has TRBV7-2 and TRBJ1-6, with D perhaps TRBD1 (5 bases). CDR1 is SGHTA, CDR2 FQGNSA, per germline. V was cut by 0 bases and J by 10 bases, with 10 bases left in between. The CDR3 runs to 14 residues. CDR3 sequence: CASSLAQATSPLHF. CDR3 nucleotide sequence: TGTGCCAGCAGCTTAGCACAGGCCACCTCACCCCTCCACTTT.

This clonotype was observed at least ten times. The V and J genes are TRBV12-3 or TRBV12-4 and TRBJ2-7; D gene uncertain. CDR3 length: 14 amino acids. V was shortened by 6 bases and J by 5 bases, with 17 bases between the two germline ends. The CDR3 sequence is CASSSSRAKHEQYF. CDR3 bases: TGTGCCAGCAGCTCCAGCCGGGCCAAACACGAGCAGTACTTC.

This clonotype was observed a handful of times. The V and J genes are TRBV20-1 and TRBJ2-7, with D possibly TRBD1 on 6 matching bases. CDR1 is DFQATT, CDR2 SNEGSKA, per germline (reference sequence). The CDR3 runs to 13 residues. Trimming cost V 5 bases and J 4 bases, with 15 bases left between them. The CDR3 protein is CSASPRGMYEQYF. DNA of the CDR3: TGCAGTGCTTCGCCCAGGGGAATGTACGAGCAGTACTTC.

This chain joins TRBV7-9 and TRBJ2-3; 8 bases agree with TRBD2. Germline assignment: CDR1 SEHNR and CDR2 FQNEAQ (reference sequence). The CDR3 has 17 amino acids. Losses at the gene ends were 5 bases for V and 4 bases for J; bases not matched to a gene: 14. CDR3 nucleotides: TGTGCCAGCAGCCCCCCAGGGACTAGTCGGGTTCCAGATACGCAGTATTTT. This sequence encodes CASSPPGTSRVPDTQYF.

This clonotype showed up many times. The CDR3 bases are TGTGCCAGCAGCGTACACAGGGGGCACACCGGGGAGCTGTTTTTT. It specifies CASSVHRGHTGELFF. The V and J genes are TRBV28 and TRBJ2-2, with TRBD1 matching over 9 bases. The CDR3 is 15 residues long. V lost 6 bases, J lost 3 bases, and 5 bases stayed unmatched. Germline V gene lookup returns CDR1 MDHEN and CDR2 SYDVKM.

There are a few counts of this clonotype. The chain couples TRBV7-2 to TRBJ2-7; D perhaps matches TRBD1 (6 bases). The CDR3 has 14 amino acids. Germline CDR1 and CDR2: SGHTA and FQGNSA. Trimming stripped 4 bases from V and 7 bases from J, with 17 bases between. Here the CDR3 reads CASSSRTVLNEQYF. CDR3 nucleotide sequence: TGTGCCAGCAGCTCGCGGACAGTCTTGAATGAGCAGTACTTC.

The sample holds many counts of this clonotype. The chain is built from TRBV11-2 and TRBJ2-7; D remains unclear. The CDR3 is 12 residues long. Germline values: CDR1 SGHAT, CDR2 FQNNGV. The V end was cut by 3 bases, the J end by 4 bases, with 7 bases between. CDR3 DNA sequence: TGTGCCAGCAGCTTCAGACTTTACGAGCAGTACTTC. Protein: CASSFRLYEQYF.

This clonotype was counted many times. The gene calls are TRBV28 and TRBJ1-5; D is undetermined. The V end was cut by 1 base, the J end by 1 base, with 8 bases between. From germline, CDR1 is MDHEN and CDR2 SYDVKM. The CDR3 consists of 15 residues. The CDR3 DNA sequence: TGTGCCAGCAGTTTATCACAGATCAGCAATCAGCCCCAGCATTTT. This encodes CASSLSQISNQPQHF.